This T cell receptor (beta chain) came from a study of CD8 T cells in ankylosing spondylitis. CDR3 length: 17 amino acids. Trimming removed 6 bases from V and 3 bases from J, with 22 bases in between. Germline CDR1 reads ENHRY; CDR2 reads SYGVKD. One entry per CDR3 protein results from TCRdb running MiXCR on the 5' RACE reads. Among some 270,000 distinct CDR3 sequences, 15% to 20% were seen once, and the ten largest hold approximately 32%. The chain has TRBV10-3 and TRBJ2-3, with D possibly being TRBD2 (6 bases). The sample taken for sequencing was blood, either unsorted or a sorted T cell fraction (not recorded which). The TCR sequence derives from a male donor with ankylosing spondylitis or in good health (not recorded which). The CDR3 DNA follows: TGTGCCATCAGCGGGGCCCTGACGGGAGAGGCGACAGATACGCAGTATTTT. Its protein product is CAISGALTGEATDTQYF.